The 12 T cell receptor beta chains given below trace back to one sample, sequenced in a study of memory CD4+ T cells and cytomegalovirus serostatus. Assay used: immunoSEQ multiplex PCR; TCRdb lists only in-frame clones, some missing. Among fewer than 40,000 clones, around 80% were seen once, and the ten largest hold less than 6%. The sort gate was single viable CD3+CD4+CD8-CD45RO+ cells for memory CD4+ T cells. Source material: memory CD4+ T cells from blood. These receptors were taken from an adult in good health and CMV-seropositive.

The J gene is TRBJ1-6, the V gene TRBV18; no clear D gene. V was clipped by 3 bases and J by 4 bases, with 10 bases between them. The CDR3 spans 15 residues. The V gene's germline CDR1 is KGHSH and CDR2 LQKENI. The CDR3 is CASSPTADYNSPLHF. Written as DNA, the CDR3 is TGTGCCAGCTCACCCACCGCCGATTATAATTCACCCCTCCACTTT.

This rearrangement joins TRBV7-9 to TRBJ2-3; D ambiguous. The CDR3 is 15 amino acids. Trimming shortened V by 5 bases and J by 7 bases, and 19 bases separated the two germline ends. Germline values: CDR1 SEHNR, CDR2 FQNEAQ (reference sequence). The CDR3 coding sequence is TGTGCCAGCAGCGAAGGATCAGTTCGGACGAATACGCAGTATTTT. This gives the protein CASSEGSVRTNTQYF.

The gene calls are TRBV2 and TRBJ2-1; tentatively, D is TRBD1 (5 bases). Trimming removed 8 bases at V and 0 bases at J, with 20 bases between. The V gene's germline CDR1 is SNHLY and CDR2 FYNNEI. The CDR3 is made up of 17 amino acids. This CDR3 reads CASARGYRISSYNEQFF. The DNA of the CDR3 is TGTGCCAGCGCGCGCGGTTACAGGATTAGCTCCTACAATGAGCAGTTCTTC. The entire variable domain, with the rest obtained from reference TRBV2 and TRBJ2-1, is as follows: EPEVTQTPSHQVTQMGQEVILRCVPISNHLYFYWYRQILGQKVEFLVSFYNNEISEKSEIFDDQFSVERPDGSNFTLKIRSTKLEDSAMYFCASARGYRISSYNEQFFGPGTRLTVL.

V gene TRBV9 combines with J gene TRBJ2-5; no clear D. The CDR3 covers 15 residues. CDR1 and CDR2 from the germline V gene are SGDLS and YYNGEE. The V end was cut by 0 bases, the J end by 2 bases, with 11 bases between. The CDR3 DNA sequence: TGTGCCAGCAGCGTAGGATCTCAGAGGCAAGAGACCCAGTACTTC. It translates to CASSVGSQRQETQYF.

The CDR3 sequence: CANPSPGQGYYGYTF. Written as DNA, the CDR3 is TGTGCCAACCCATCACCTGGACAGGGTTACTATGGCTACACCTTC. This chain uses TRBV27 with TRBJ1-2, with 8 bases identical to TRBD1. Germline V CDR1 and CDR2: MNHEY, SMNVEV (reference sequence). The V and J ends lost 10 bases and 3 bases, in that order; junction bases with no gene match: 13. This CDR3 comprises 15 residues.

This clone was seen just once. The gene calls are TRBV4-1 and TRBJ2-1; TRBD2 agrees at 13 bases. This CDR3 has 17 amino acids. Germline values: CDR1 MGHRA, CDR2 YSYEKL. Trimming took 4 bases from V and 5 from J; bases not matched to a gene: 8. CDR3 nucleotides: TGCGCCAGCAGCCCATCCCAACTAGCGGGGGGGAACAATGAGCAGTTCTTC. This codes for CASSPSQLAGGNNEQFF.

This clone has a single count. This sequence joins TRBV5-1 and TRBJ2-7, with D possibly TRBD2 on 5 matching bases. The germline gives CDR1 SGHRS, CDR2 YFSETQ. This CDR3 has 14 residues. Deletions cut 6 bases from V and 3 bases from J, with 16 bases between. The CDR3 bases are TGCGCCAGCAATGATGTAGGGAGAGACTACGAGCAGTACTTC. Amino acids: CASNDVGRDYEQYF.

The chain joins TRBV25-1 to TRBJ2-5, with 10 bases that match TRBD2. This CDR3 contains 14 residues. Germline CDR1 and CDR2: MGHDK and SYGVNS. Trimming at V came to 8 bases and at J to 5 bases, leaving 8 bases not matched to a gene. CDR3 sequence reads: CASSGTSVAETQYF. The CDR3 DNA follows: TGTGCCAGCTCAGGGACTAGCGTGGCGGAGACCCAGTACTTC.

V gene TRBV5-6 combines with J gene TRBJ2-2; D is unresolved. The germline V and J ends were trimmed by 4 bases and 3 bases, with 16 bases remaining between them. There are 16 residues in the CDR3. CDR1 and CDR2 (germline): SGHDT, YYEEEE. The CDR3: CASSPSARRDTGELFF. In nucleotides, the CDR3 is TGTGCCAGCAGCCCCTCGGCGAGGAGAGACACCGGGGAGCTGTTTTTT.

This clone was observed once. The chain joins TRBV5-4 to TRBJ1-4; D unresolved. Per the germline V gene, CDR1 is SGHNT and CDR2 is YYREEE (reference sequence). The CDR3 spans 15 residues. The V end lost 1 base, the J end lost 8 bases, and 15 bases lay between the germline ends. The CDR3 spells CASSLRTQTEEKLFF. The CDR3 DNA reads TGTGCCAGCAGCTTGCGGACTCAAACGGAGGAAAAACTGTTTTTT.

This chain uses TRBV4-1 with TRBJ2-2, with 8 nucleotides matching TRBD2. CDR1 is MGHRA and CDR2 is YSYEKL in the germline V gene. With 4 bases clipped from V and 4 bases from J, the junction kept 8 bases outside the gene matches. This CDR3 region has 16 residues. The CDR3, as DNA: TGCGCCAGCAGCCTACTTAGCGGGATCTTCACCGGGGAGCTGTTTTTT. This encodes CASSLLSGIFTGELFF.

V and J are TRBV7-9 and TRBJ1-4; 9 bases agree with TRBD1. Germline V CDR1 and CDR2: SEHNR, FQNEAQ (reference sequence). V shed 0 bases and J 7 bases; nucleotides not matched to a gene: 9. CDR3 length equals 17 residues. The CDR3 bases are TGTGCCAGCAGCTTAGCCTTCGGGACAGGGAGGGGTGAAAAACTGTTTTTT. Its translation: CASSLAFGTGRGEKLFF.